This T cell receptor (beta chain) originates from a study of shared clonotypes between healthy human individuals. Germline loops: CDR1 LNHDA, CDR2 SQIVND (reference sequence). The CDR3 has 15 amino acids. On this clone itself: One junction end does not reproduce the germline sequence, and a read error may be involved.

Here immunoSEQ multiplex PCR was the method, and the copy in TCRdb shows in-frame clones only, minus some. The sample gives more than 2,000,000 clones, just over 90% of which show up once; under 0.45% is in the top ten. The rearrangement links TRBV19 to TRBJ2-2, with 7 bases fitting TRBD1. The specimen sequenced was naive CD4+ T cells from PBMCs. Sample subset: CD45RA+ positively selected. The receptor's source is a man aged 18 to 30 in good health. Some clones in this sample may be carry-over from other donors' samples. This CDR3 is CASSLDRVSPGELFF. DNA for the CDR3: TGTGCCAGTAGTCTAGACAGGGTTTCTCCCGGGGAGCTGTTTTTT.